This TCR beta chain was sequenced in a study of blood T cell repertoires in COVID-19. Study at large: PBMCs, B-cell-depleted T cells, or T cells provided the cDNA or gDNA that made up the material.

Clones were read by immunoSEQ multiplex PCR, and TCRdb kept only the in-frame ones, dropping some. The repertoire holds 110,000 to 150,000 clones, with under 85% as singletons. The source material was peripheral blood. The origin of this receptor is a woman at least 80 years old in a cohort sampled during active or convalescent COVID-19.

CDR3 bases: TGTGCCAGCAGCGTCGGCGGGTGGGGCTACAATGAGCAGTTCTTC. It is translated as CASSVGGWGYNEQFF. The chain couples TRBV9 to TRBJ2-1; D might be TRBD2 (5 bases). V was pared by 2 bases and J by 3 bases, with 12 bases between. Germline CDR1 and CDR2: SGDLS and YYNGEE. The CDR3 has 15 amino acids. Full variable domain (rest looked up from reference TRBV9 and TRBJ2-1): DSGVTQTPKHLITATGQRVTLRCSPRSGDLSVYWYQQSLDQGLQFLIQYYNGEERAKGNILERFSAQQFPDLHSELNLSSLELGDSALYFCASSVGGWGYNEQFFGPGTRLTVL.